This T cell receptor (beta chain) was documented in a study of blood T cell repertoires in COVID-19. Study at large: The cDNA or gDNA used as material had been derived from T cells, B-cell-depleted T cells, or PBMCs.

Germline V gene data show CDR1 as SGHTA and CDR2 as FQGNSA. The CDR3 has 16 residues. The V and J ends lost 1 base and 4 bases, in that order; junction bases with no gene match: 5. In the study's own analysis: Estimation of nucleated cell counts relied on the amplification of reference gene primers. Measured with immunoSEQ multiplex PCR; TCRdb has only the in-frame clones, and not every one. V and J calls and clone size follow that table, whereas D and trimming were derived from the DNA. The sample carries around 250,000 clones, about 82% recorded once. The receptor was derived from a man older than 75 with acute or convalescent COVID-19. The chain uses TRBV7-2 and TRBJ1-1; TRBD1 matches at 11 bases. Sequenced sample: peripheral blood. The CDR3 DNA sequence: TGTGCCAGCAGCTTAGAGATGGGACAGGGGGGCACTGAAGCTTTCTTT. The encoded protein is CASSLEMGQGGTEAFF.